This T cell receptor beta chain emerged from a study of blood T cell repertoires in COVID-19. The overall study: The cDNA or gDNA used as material had been derived from T cells, B-cell-depleted T cells, or PBMCs.

V was cut by 6 bases and J by 5 bases, with 19 bases left in between. Germline loops: CDR1 MNHEY, CDR2 SVGAGI. This CDR3 spans 15 amino acids. This clone has a count of ten or more. In the original workflow: For nucleated cells, counts were estimated from reference gene primer amplification. Using immunoSEQ multiplex PCR, the repertoire was profiled, and TCRdb retains in-frame clones only, with some absent. The DNA was the basis for D and trimming; V, J and clone size are from that table. The repertoire includes 150,000 to 200,000 clones, less than 90% of them detected once, and approximately 6.2% sits in the top ten.

The sequencing input was peripheral blood. The sequence was collected from a woman aged 40 to 50 with acute or convalescent COVID-19. This sequence joins TRBV6-5 and TRBJ1-1; possible D gene TRBD1, 5 bases. CDR3 in DNA: TGTGCCAGCAGAGTACAGGACGAGGTGGGAACTGAAGCTTTCTTT. It codes for CASRVQDEVGTEAFF.